These 19 T cell receptor beta chains were all obtained from the same sample, sequenced in a study of T cells after yellow fever vaccination. Each CDR3 protein gets one entry after TCRdb re-called the 5' RACE reads with MiXCR. The sample holds some 350,000 distinct CDR3 sequences; 6.2% are singletons and the top ten take approximately 15%. The starting material was PBMCs, obtained 5 days after the yellow fever booster vaccination. These receptors were obtained from a man aged 25-40 years who received the YFV17D yellow fever vaccine.

This clonotype showed up just a few times. The chain links TRBV29-1 to TRBJ1-5, with 7 bases lining up with TRBD1. Trimming took 2 bases from V and 6 from J; bases not matched to a gene: 4. This CDR3 has 13 amino acids. Per germline, CDR1 SQVTM and CDR2 ANQGSEA. The CDR3 DNA reads as TGCAGCGTTGAACAGGGGGGGGGTCAGCCCCAGCATTTT. This codes for CSVEQGGGQPQHF.

In this sample, this clonotype turned up a few times. V gene TRBV7-2 combines with J gene TRBJ2-1, with 10 nucleotides matching TRBD2. The CDR3 is 15 residues long. Trimming cost V 5 bases and J 6 bases; bases outside gene matches: 7. Germline assignment: CDR1 SGHTA and CDR2 FQGNSA. The CDR3 DNA follows: TGTGCCAGCAGCCCCGGACTAGCGGAGCCCAATGAGCAGTTCTTC. Its protein is CASSPGLAEPNEQFF.

The rearrangement uses TRBV19 and TRBJ1-3; D perhaps matches TRBD1 (5 bases). Trimming took off 6 bases at V and 8 bases at J, with 20 bases between the two ends. Germline lookup yields CDR1 LNHDA and CDR2 SQIVND (reference sequence). The length of the CDR3 is 15 residues. CDR3 in amino acids: CASRRMTGPEYTIYF. The DNA for the CDR3 is TGTGCCAGTAGGCGCATGACGGGGCCCGAGTACACCATATATTTT.

The table lists this clonotype with a few counts. This chain joins TRBV2 and TRBJ2-3; weak D call: TRBD2 (6 bases). The germline CDR1 and CDR2 sequences are SNHLY and FYNNEI. This CDR3 region has 12 residues. The V end lost 5 bases, the J end lost 6 bases, and 9 bases lay between the germline ends. CDR3 loop: CASSLAMDTQYF. The CDR3 DNA sequence: TGTGCCAGCAGTCTAGCGATGGATACGCAGTATTTT.

The chain uses TRBV12-3 or TRBV12-4 and TRBJ2-6, with D hard to call. Trimming took 6 bases from V and 1 from J, leaving 13 bases between them. This CDR3 spans 16 amino acids. In DNA form, the CDR3 reads TGTGCCAGCAGCCCTTCGGTTTGGTCTGGGGCCAACGTCCTGACTTTC. It codes for CASSPSVWSGANVLTF.

This clonotype was seen at least ten times. The chain carries TRBV12-3 or TRBV12-4 and TRBJ2-1; 15 bases align to TRBD2. This CDR3 is 18 amino acids long. V dropped 5 bases and J dropped 0; count of bases not matched to a gene: 5. The CDR3 DNA follows: TGTGCCAGCAGTGGACTAGCGGGAGGGTCCGGCTCCTACAATGAGCAGTTCTTC. Its protein is CASSGLAGGSGSYNEQFF.

This clonotype was seen a few times. The chain couples TRBV12-3 or TRBV12-4 to TRBJ2-3, with D possibly being TRBD2 (5 bases). V was cut by 5 bases and J by 5 bases, with 17 bases left in between. This CDR3 has 15 residues. The CDR3 region has the DNA TGTGCCAGCAGTCCCTCGGCGGGTCCGGGAGATACGCAGTATTTT. This encodes CASSPSAGPGDTQYF.

Of note for this clonotype: A much larger clone lies a single base off, so this may be a read error. The chain links TRBV5-1 to TRBJ2-7; D remains ambiguous. This CDR3 has 13 residues. The germline V and J ends were trimmed by 1 base and 2 bases, with 7 bases remaining between them. From germline, CDR1 is SGHRS and CDR2 YFSETQ. The CDR3 DNA sequence: TGCGCCAGCAGCTTGCTGAGCACCTACGAGCAGTACTTC. This encodes CASSLLSTYEQYF. The whole variable domain, remainder taken from reference TRBV5-1 and TRBJ2-7, is KAGVTQTPRYLIKTRGQQVTLSCSPISGHRSVSWYQQTPGQGLQFLFEYFSETQRNKGNFPGRFSGRQFSNSRSEMNVSTLELGDSALYLCASSLLSTYEQYFGPGTRLTVT.

The V call is TRBV5-4, the J call TRBJ2-3, with D possibly TRBD2 on 5 matching bases. CDR3 size: 12 residues. Germline V gene lookup returns CDR1 SGHNT and CDR2 YYREEE (reference sequence). Trimming left V 7 bases short and J 2 bases short, with 8 bases between. CDR3: CASGLITDTQYF. DNA of the CDR3: TGTGCCAGCGGACTGATCACAGATACGCAGTATTTT. Using reference TRBV5-4 and TRBJ2-3 for the parts outside the CDR3, the full variable domain is ETGVTQSPTHLIKTRGQQVTLRCSSQSGHNTVSWYQQALGQGPQFIFQYYREEENGRGNFPPRFSGLQFPNYSSELNVNALELDDSALYLCASGLITDTQYFGPGTRLTVL.

This clonotype was seen a few times. The V call is TRBV9, the J call TRBJ2-6; D is ambiguous. V was clipped by 0 bases and J by 0 bases, with 10 bases between them. CDR1 SGDLS and CDR2 YYNGEE come from the germline V gene. There are 17 residues in the CDR3. CDR3: CASSVEPVFSGANVLTF. CDR3 bases: TGTGCCAGCAGCGTAGAGCCAGTTTTCTCTGGGGCCAACGTCCTGACTTTC.

The J gene is TRBJ1-3, the V gene TRBV29-1; D is ambiguous. The CDR3 has 13 amino acids. Germline CDR1 reads SQVTM; CDR2 reads ANQGSEA. Trimming took 2 bases from V and 0 from J, leaving 5 bases between them. CDR3 in amino acids: CSVEQFSGNTIYF. DNA of the CDR3: TGCAGCGTTGAACAATTCTCTGGAAACACCATATATTTT.

The chain uses TRBV27 and TRBJ1-2; 9 bases map to TRBD1. The germline V gene encodes CDR1 MNHEY and CDR2 SMNVEV (reference sequence). The CDR3 is 15 residues long. Trimming took 4 bases from V and 7 from J; bases not matched to a gene: 10. CDR3 nucleotide sequence: TGTGCCAGCAGTTCGTATCCCCGGGACAGGGTTGGCTACACCTTC. Its protein is CASSSYPRDRVGYTF.

The chain combines TRBV6-4 with TRBJ2-3, with D possibly TRBD2 on 5 matching bases. The CDR3 covers 15 residues. Germline CDR1 is MRHNA and CDR2 is SNTAGT. V lost 0 bases and J lost 6, with 13 bases in between. The CDR3 DNA follows: TGTGCCAGCAGTGACTCGATCGGTCTAGCTGATACGCAGTATTTT. Encoded protein: CASSDSIGLADTQYF.

V usage is TRBV21-1 and J usage is TRBJ2-7; the table's D call, TRBD1, was not checked against the DNA. TRBV21-1 is flagged as a pseudogene. This CDR3 comprises 17 residues. The CDR3 sequence is CASSKEVRGDTLYEQYF. The CDR3 nucleotides are TGTGCCAGCAGCAAAGAAGTGAGGGGGGACACCCTCTACGAGCAGTACTTC.

This clonotype has only a few counts. The genes are TRBV20-1 and TRBJ2-5; TRBD2 agrees at 11 bases. Trimming took 3 bases from V and 3 from J; bases not matched to a gene: 3. The CDR3 is made up of 14 amino acids. The germline V gene encodes CDR1 DFQATT and CDR2 SNEGSKA (reference sequence). The CDR3 DNA follows: TGCAGTGCTAGTGTACTAGCGGGAGAAGAGACCCAGTACTTC. Residues: CSASVLAGEETQYF.

This clonotype has a count of ten or more. This rearrangement joins TRBV5-1 to TRBJ2-1; D gene uncertain. CDR1 SGHRS and CDR2 YFSETQ come from the germline V gene. Deletions cut 3 bases from V and 6 bases from J, with 16 bases between. There are 15 residues in the CDR3. The CDR3 DNA reads TGCGCCAGCAGCTGGTGGGCCGAGGCTACCAATGAGCAGTTCTTC. Protein product: CASSWWAEATNEQFF.

The gene calls are TRBV3-1 and TRBJ1-1; D remains ambiguous. Trimming took off 2 bases at V and 6 bases at J, with 13 bases between the two ends. CDR3 length: 14 amino acids. Germline V gene data show CDR1 as LGHDT and CDR2 as YNNKEL (reference sequence). The CDR3, as DNA: TGTGCCAGCAGCCAAAGGAGGAGTCGCGCTGAAGCTTTCTTT. Its translation: CASSQRRSRAEAFF.

In its sample, this clonotype was seen many times. This sequence joins TRBV6-5 and TRBJ2-1, with D maybe TRBD2 (5 bases). The CDR3 has 14 residues. Per germline, CDR1 MNHEY and CDR2 SVGAGI. V gave up 1 base and J gave up 7 bases, with 11 bases separating them. In DNA, the CDR3 is TGTGCCAGCAGTTACTTCGAGGGTTTGAATGAGCAGTTCTTC. Translating gives CASSYFEGLNEQFF.

There are a few counts of this clonotype. CDR3 amino acids: CASSSLAGIYNEQFF. CDR3 bases: TGTGCCAGCAGTTCGCTAGCGGGAATTTACAATGAGCAGTTCTTC. V is TRBV12-3 or TRBV12-4 and J is TRBJ2-1; the match to TRBD2 covers 9 bases. The junction had 5 bases not matched to a gene; V was cut back by 4 bases and J by 4 bases. The CDR3 consists of 15 residues.